One sample yielded the 25 T cell receptor beta chains listed below, sequenced in a study of shared clonotypes between healthy human individuals. Clones were sequenced by immunoSEQ multiplex PCR, and TCRdb holds only the in-frame ones, with some missing. This sample yields 950,000 to 1,300,000 clones, of which approximately 70% are seen a single time; approximately 1.5% belongs to the top ten. Sequencing used memory CD4+ T cells sorted from blood. Subset given: CD45RA-negative fraction. The receptors come from a man aged 18 to 29 in good health.

The rearrangement joins TRBV27 to TRBJ2-1; TRBD2 matches at 9 bases. The germline V gene has CDR1 MNHEY and CDR2 SMNVEV (reference sequence). CDR3 length equals 16 residues. The junction had 10 bases not matched to a gene; V was cut back by 6 bases and J by 4 bases. Here the CDR3 DNA reads TGTGCCAGCAGACAGGGTCCGACTAGCGGTTACAATGAGCAGTTCTTC. Encoded protein: CASRQGPTSGYNEQFF.

This clone was seen many times. This chain joins TRBV5-5 and TRBJ2-5, with TRBD2 as a possible D gene (5 bases). CDR3 length equals 16 residues. Germline lookup yields CDR1 SGHKS and CDR2 YYEKEE (reference sequence). V was trimmed by 0 bases and J by 3 bases, leaving 15 bases between them. The CDR3 loop reads CASSLGVLAREETQYF. The CDR3 coding sequence is TGTGCCAGCAGCTTGGGGGTCCTAGCTCGAGAAGAGACCCAGTACTTC.

The chain uses TRBV5-6 and TRBJ2-5; either TRBD1 or TRBD2 may supply D (5 bases each). The V gene's germline CDR1 is SGHDT and CDR2 YYEEEE. V was pared by 5 bases and J by 4 bases, with 15 bases between. The CDR3 is 14 amino acids. Here the CDR3 DNA reads TGTGCCAGCAGGCGTCAAAATGGGGGAGAGACCCAGTACTTC. This translates into CASRRQNGGETQYF.

This clone was picked up many times. Within the sample, other DNA sequences also encode this same CDR3. The CDR3 protein is CASSLTSGGDNEQFF. The CDR3, as DNA: TGTGCCAGCAGCCTAACTAGCGGGGGAGACAATGAGCAGTTCTTC. This chain links TRBV4-2 with TRBJ2-1; 11 bases are shared with TRBD2. This CDR3 contains 15 residues. Germline assignment: CDR1 LGHNA and CDR2 YNFKEQ. The V segment lost 4 bases and the J segment 5 bases; nucleotides outside the gene matches: 4.

This clone was observed a handful of times. The chain employs TRBV2 and TRBJ2-6; D is unclear. Germline CDR1 SNHLY, CDR2 FYNNEI. V was shortened by 2 bases and J by 4 bases, with 15 bases between the two germline ends. The CDR3 has 17 amino acids. The CDR3 DNA reads TGTGCCAGCAGTGAACTAGGTTGGTCCCCAGGGGCCAACGTCCTGACTTTC. This sequence encodes CASSELGWSPGANVLTF.

As to this clone: In the same sample, other DNA sequences code for this CDR3. The chain uses TRBV18 and TRBJ2-5; 7 positions match TRBD2. Germline CDR1 KGHSH, CDR2 LQKENI. This CDR3 has 14 residues. Trimming took 1 base from V and 5 from J; bases not matched to a gene: 4. The CDR3: CASSPLRGGETQYF. DNA for the CDR3: TGTGCCAGCTCACCACTTCGGGGAGGGGAGACCCAGTACTTC.

The V gene is TRBV5-1, the J gene TRBJ2-1, with D perhaps TRBD1 (7 bases). CDR3 length: 15 amino acids. Trimming took off 4 bases at V and 7 bases at J, with 18 bases between the two ends. CDR1 is SGHRS and CDR2 is YFSETQ in the germline V gene. CDR3 bases: TGCGCCAGCAGCGGAGGGACAGAGAAGGGGAATGAGCAGTTCTTC. It translates to CASSGGTEKGNEQFF.

The chain links TRBV6-5 to TRBJ1-1; D not resolved. The V gene lost 6 bases and the J gene lost 1 base, with 12 bases spanning the gap. Germline values: CDR1 MNHEY, CDR2 SVGAGI. The CDR3 has 14 amino acids. The CDR3: CASSDGRRNTEAFF. The DNA of the CDR3 is TGTGCCAGCAGCGACGGACGGAGGAACACTGAAGCTTTCTTT.

The V and J genes are TRBV9 and TRBJ2-5; D gene uncertain. This CDR3 has 13 residues. The ends were cut back, 4 bases at V and 2 bases at J, with 9 bases in the middle. The germline V gene has CDR1 SGDLS and CDR2 YYNGEE. The CDR3 here is CASSRGRQETQYF. The CDR3 nucleotides are TGTGCCAGCAGCAGAGGACGGCAAGAGACCCAGTACTTC.

This chain uses TRBV6-1 with TRBJ2-2, with 10 bases fitting TRBD2. The CDR3 runs 16 residues. The J segment lost 1 base and the V segment lost 4 bases, leaving 3 bases of the junction unmatched. Germline CDR1 reads MNHNS; CDR2 reads SASEGT. The CDR3 spells CASSASGGRNTGELFF. The CDR3 DNA is TGTGCCAGCAGTGCTAGCGGGGGAAGGAACACCGGGGAGCTGTTTTTT.

Of note for this clone: At the DNA level, this CDR3 is encoded by other sequences in the same sample as well. The chain recombines TRBV9 with TRBJ2-1, with D maybe TRBD2 (5 bases). In germline, CDR1 is SGDLS, CDR2 YYNGEE. CDR3 length: 15 amino acids. Deletions cut 0 bases from V and 4 bases from J, with 11 bases between. This CDR3 reads CASSVGLAAYNEQFF. In nucleotides, the CDR3 is TGTGCCAGCAGCGTAGGGCTAGCAGCTTACAATGAGCAGTTCTTC.

As regards this clone: A much larger clone differs from this one at a single base, so this may be a read error. The chain joins TRBV6-6 to TRBJ1-1, with D hard to call. CDR1 and CDR2 from the germline V gene are MNHNY and SVGAGI (reference sequence). The V end lost 6 bases, the J end lost 0 bases, and 11 bases lay between the germline ends. This CDR3 is 14 amino acids long. This CDR3 is CASSQGSVNTEAFF. In DNA form, the CDR3 reads TGTGCCAGCAGCCAAGGGTCGGTGAACACTGAAGCTTTCTTT.

In this sample, this clone turned up once. This rearrangement joins TRBV7-2 to TRBJ2-2; 10 bases align to TRBD1. Trimming took 6 bases from V and 4 from J; bases not matched to a gene: 5. The CDR3 has 15 residues. Germline assignment: CDR1 SGHTA and CDR2 FQGNSA. Here the CDR3 reads CASRLDRGRTGELFF. The CDR3 nucleotides read TGTGCCAGCAGGCTAGACAGGGGGCGCACCGGGGAGCTGTTTTTT.

This chain uses TRBV7-2 with TRBJ2-7; the D call may be TRBD1 or TRBD2 (5 bases each). V gave up 5 bases and J gave up 2 bases, with 19 bases separating them. The CDR3 has 16 amino acids. Germline V gene lookup returns CDR1 SGHTA and CDR2 FQGNSA. In nucleotides, the CDR3 is TGTGCCAGCAGCCCAGAGGTTTCCGGGACCCCCTACGAGCAGTACTTC. Translating gives CASSPEVSGTPYEQYF.

The gene calls are TRBV5-1 and TRBJ2-5, with TRBD1 matching 8 bases. From germline, CDR1 is SGHRS and CDR2 YFSETQ. This CDR3 is 14 amino acids long. V shed 4 bases, J shed 2 bases, and the junction held 4 bases outside the gene matches. CDR3 sequence reads: CASSPGQVQETQYF. The CDR3 region has the DNA TGCGCCAGCAGCCCGGGACAGGTACAAGAGACCCAGTACTTC.

In this sample, this clone turned up once. The V and J genes are TRBV7-2 and TRBJ2-3; maybe TRBD2 (5 bases). CDR3 size: 15 residues. V lost 2 bases and J lost 1, with 10 bases in between. Germline assignment: CDR1 SGHTA and CDR2 FQGNSA. CDR3 sequence reads: CASSLRGGGTDTQYF. The CDR3 DNA reads as TGTGCCAGCAGCTTAAGAGGAGGTGGCACAGATACGCAGTATTTT.

There are many counts of this clone. The rearrangement links TRBV7-8 to TRBJ2-3; D possibly corresponds to TRBD2 (5 bases). CDR3 length: 12 residues. The ends were cut back, 5 bases at V and 4 bases at J, with 7 bases in the middle. Germline assignment: CDR1 SGHVS and CDR2 FQNEAQ. In nucleotides, the CDR3 is TGTGCCAGCAGCCCGAGGGCAGATACGCAGTATTTT. Translating gives CASSPRADTQYF.

The chain recombines TRBV9 with TRBJ2-1; 11 bases map to TRBD2. Germline CDR1 SGDLS, CDR2 YYNGEE. Trimming removed 6 bases from V and 12 bases from J; junction bases left unmatched: 11. The length of the CDR3 is 14 residues. CDR3 residues: CASIRTSGPLGQFF. The CDR3 nucleotides are TGTGCCAGCATCCGGACTAGCGGGCCCTTGGGGCAGTTCTTC.

This chain joins TRBV19 and TRBJ1-5; D perhaps matches TRBD1 (6 bases). Germline V CDR1 and CDR2: LNHDA, SQIVND (reference sequence). Trimming shortened V by 7 bases and J by 4 bases, and 8 bases separated the two germline ends. The CDR3 totals 12 residues. The CDR3 loop reads CASNRVNQPQHF. The CDR3 DNA sequence: TGTGCCAGTAACAGGGTTAATCAGCCCCAGCATTTT.

The chain links TRBV11-2 to TRBJ2-4; D may be TRBD2 (5 bases). The V gene's germline CDR1 is SGHAT and CDR2 FQNNGV. The V gene lost 4 bases and the J gene lost 0 bases, with 10 bases spanning the gap. This CDR3 has 15 amino acids. This CDR3 reads CASSSRELAKNIQYF. The CDR3 nucleotides read TGTGCCAGCAGCTCTCGGGAACTAGCCAAAAACATTCAGTACTTC.

V gene TRBV6-1 combines with J gene TRBJ2-7, with D possibly matching TRBD2 (7 bases). There are 15 residues in the CDR3. V was trimmed by 3 bases and J by 2 bases, leaving 14 bases between them. Germline CDR1 reads MNHNS; CDR2 reads SASEGT. The CDR3 spells CASSEGGAGTYEQYF. CDR3 bases: TGTGCCAGCAGTGAGGGGGGGGCAGGGACCTACGAGCAGTACTTC.

This chain links TRBV19 with TRBJ1-3; the D is unclear. Germline V gene lookup returns CDR1 LNHDA and CDR2 SQIVND (reference sequence). V was pared by 6 bases and J by 8 bases, with 11 bases between. This CDR3 has 12 residues. The CDR3 spells CASSRGTHTIYF. CDR3 bases: TGTGCCAGTAGCCGGGGAACACACACCATATATTTT.

This clone was detected a few times. The rearrangement links TRBV2 to TRBJ2-3; 10 nucleotides line up with TRBD2. The CDR3 has 16 amino acids. V shed 4 bases and J 1 base; nucleotides not matched to a gene: 5. Germline V gene sequence: CDR1 SNHLY, CDR2 FYNNEI. CDR3 in DNA: TGTGCCAGCAGTGTCACAGCGGGAGGGGGCACAGATACGCAGTATTTT. This encodes CASSVTAGGGTDTQYF.

This chain joins TRBV5-1 and TRBJ1-4; D is unresolved. In germline, CDR1 is SGHRS, CDR2 YFSETQ. V dropped 5 bases and J dropped 5 bases, with 7 bases sitting between them. The CDR3 is made up of 12 amino acids. The CDR3 region has the DNA TGCGCCAGCAGGGCGACAAATGAAAAACTGTTTTTT. This gives the protein CASRATNEKLFF.

The chain carries TRBV5-5 and TRBJ1-2, with 9 bases identical to TRBD1. This CDR3 has 15 amino acids. Germline trimming cut 4 bases from V and 3 bases from J; bases unmatched to any gene: 7. Germline V gives CDR1 SGHKS, CDR2 YYEKEE (reference sequence). The CDR3 reads CASSMGQGLDYGYTF. The CDR3 DNA sequence: TGTGCCAGCAGCATGGGACAGGGTCTGGACTATGGCTACACCTTC.